The clone carrying this TCR beta chain came up a few times. What it binds is not known. This CDR3 spans 14 amino acids. Trimming cost V 5 bases and J 8 bases; bases outside gene matches: 6. Germline lookup yields CDR1 SEHNR and CDR2 FQNEAQ (reference sequence). The data originate from a study of T-cell memory formation after mild COVID-19. Background on the study: TCR clusters were mostly donor specific. General study findings and limits: Within pre-infection memory, some responding clones were found, suggesting cross-reactive memory joined.

A 5'RACE reaction primed in the constant segment made cDNA libraries of TCR alpha and TCR beta, and these carried sample barcodes and UMIs. Via MiXCR, TCRdb re-called the 5' RACE reads, giving one row per CDR3 protein. The top ten clones hold about 8.6% of a sample with 560,000 or so distinct CDR3 sequences, around 15% of them seen once. The clonotype originates from an adult woman who had mild COVID-19 (a few samples of this study predate the infection). Cell type and time point are not known. The chain couples TRBV7-9 to TRBJ1-4, with 9 bases matching TRBD1. The source material was PBMCs or a T cell subset sorted from them (not recorded which). CDR3 DNA sequence: TGTGCCAGCAGCGCCGGGACAGGGAAGGAAAAACTGTTTTTT. Amino acid sequence: CASSAGTGKEKLFF.